The TCR beta chain described here comes from a study of blood T cell repertoires in COVID-19. Study in general: The origin of the acute and convalescent COVID-19 samples was the United States, Italy and Spain. PBMCs, B-cell-depleted T cells, or T cells were the source of the cDNA or gDNA that made up the material.

Original analysis: Estimation of nucleated cell counts relied on the amplification of reference gene primers. The protocol was immunoSEQ multiplex PCR, while the TCRdb copy is restricted to in-frame clones and leaves out a portion. The V and J calls and the clone size are those of that table, but D and trimming were determined from the DNA. The sample records around 200,000 clones, roughly four fifths being singletons. This TCR was recovered from a human donor with acute or convalescent COVID-19. The donor label of this sample is uncertain. Sequences were obtained from peripheral blood.

The CDR3 here is CASSGLLIGELFF. CDR3 nucleotides: TGTGCCAGCAGTGGGCTCCTTATCGGGGAGCTGTTTTTT. The chain recombines TRBV2 with TRBJ2-2; D is unclear. Germline CDR1 is SNHLY and CDR2 is FYNNEI. Trimming stripped 4 bases from V and 7 bases from J, with 10 bases between. The CDR3 consists of 13 residues.